This T cell receptor (beta chain) was recorded in a study of cytomegalovirus exposure and HLA in healthy donors. Study-level findings and limits: Most TCRs appeared rarely, but some public TCRs recurred in many donors.

The V end was cut by 6 bases, the J end by 14 bases, with 14 bases between. CDR3 length: 11 residues. CDR1 and CDR2 from the germline V gene are MNHNS and SASEGT. The PCR made use of 60 Vbeta and 13 Jbeta primers. Here immunoSEQ multiplex PCR was the method, and the copy in TCRdb shows in-frame clones only, minus some. The sample yields 190,000 or so clones, more than 75% seen once. All the people who gave samples were healthy bone marrow donors. Note on this clone: Its target is not known.

Sequences were obtained from PBMCs. This sequence joins TRBV6-1 and TRBJ2-1; D call uncertain. The clonotype originates from a male donor in good health and CMV-seropositive. In DNA, the CDR3 is TGTGCCAGCAGCTCAGAGCGAAAGGAGTTCTTC. It is translated as CASSSERKEFF.